Below, 22 T cell receptor beta chains from the same sample are listed, as sequenced in a study of radiation and T cells in renal cell carcinoma. As to time point: blood 4 weeks post-SBRT, at nephrectomy. Treatment denoted: 15 Gy SBRT to primary tumor, nephrectomy 4 weeks later. The data were produced by immunoSEQ multiplex PCR, yet TCRdb's version contains in-frame clones alone and is incomplete. The sample lists approximately 43,000 clones, over 80% seen once, with around a quarter in the top ten. Sequences were derived from blood, sampled from a patient whose treatment included radiotherapy and nephrectomy. These receptors were collected from a woman between 65 and 79 years old with renal cell carcinoma.

The chain employs TRBV18 and TRBJ2-7; D may correspond to TRBD1 or TRBD2 (5 bases each). V was shortened by 0 bases and J by 7 bases, with 19 bases between the two germline ends. CDR1 is KGHSH and CDR2 is LQKENI in the germline V gene. The CDR3 is made up of 16 amino acids. DNA of the CDR3: TGTGCCAGCTCACCACCGTCACAGGCCTATCGCGGGGAGCAGTACTTC. It codes for CASSPPSQAYRGEQYF.

This chain uses TRBV5-1 with TRBJ2-5; 11 nucleotides line up with TRBD2. Trimming took 4 bases from V and 5 from J; bases not matched to a gene: 10. Germline V CDR1 and CDR2: SGHRS, YFSETQ. This CDR3 has 16 amino acids. In DNA, the CDR3 is TGCGCCAGCAGCGCCTCACTAGCGGGAGATGGGGAGACCCAGTACTTC. Translation gives CASSASLAGDGETQYF.

The chain combines TRBV9 with TRBJ2-7; weak D call: TRBD1 (6 bases). Deletions cut 2 bases from V and 6 bases from J, with 12 bases between. Germline CDR1 is SGDLS and CDR2 is YYNGEE. There are 13 residues in the CDR3. In nucleotides, the CDR3 is TGTGCCAGCAGCGTTCTTCTAGGGGGCGAGCAGTACTTC. Protein product: CASSVLLGGEQYF.

V is TRBV7-3 and J is TRBJ2-3; D uncertain. From germline, CDR1 is SGHTA and CDR2 FQGTGA. Trimming pared 3 bases from V and 2 bases from J, leaving 9 bases between. The CDR3 sequence is 14 residues long. CDR3 in DNA: TGTGCCAGCAGCTTTGGCGGCACCACAGATACGCAGTATTTT. Protein: CASSFGGTTDTQYF.

This chain links TRBV14 with TRBJ2-1; the D gene is possibly TRBD2 (5 bases). V dropped 0 bases and J dropped 9 bases, with 18 bases sitting between them. The CDR3 is 16 residues long. CDR1 is SGHDN and CDR2 is FVKESK in the germline V gene. CDR3 sequence reads: CASSQDLYVGVSEQFF. DNA for the CDR3: TGTGCCAGCAGCCAAGATCTATATGTCGGGGTCAGTGAGCAGTTCTTC.

The rearrangement joins TRBV6-6 to TRBJ1-1; D uncertain. Germline V lookup: CDR1 MNHNY, CDR2 SVGAGI (reference sequence). V was clipped by 5 bases and J by 2 bases, with 12 bases between them. The CDR3 is made up of 14 amino acids. The CDR3 sequence is CASSPGWTNTEAFF. CDR3 DNA: TGTGCCAGCAGTCCAGGTTGGACCAACACTGAAGCTTTCTTT.

This clone showed up just a few times. The chain uses TRBV11-2 and TRBJ2-7, with D maybe TRBD1 (5 bases). The CDR3 spans 14 residues. Germline values: CDR1 SGHAT, CDR2 FQNNGV. Trimming took 7 bases from V and 3 from J, leaving 16 bases between them. The CDR3 loop is CASTAVAQGYEQYF. The CDR3 bases are TGTGCCAGCACCGCGGTAGCCCAGGGCTACGAGCAGTACTTC.

Concerning this clone: In the same sample, other DNA sequences code for this CDR3. The chain joins TRBV30 to TRBJ2-7; 9 bases align to TRBD2. Germline assignment: CDR1 GTSNPN and CDR2 SVGIG (reference sequence). CDR3 length equals 17 residues. V lost 0 bases and J lost 6; bases outside the gene matches: 15. The CDR3 reads CAWSVRWGGGRALEQYF. For the CDR3, the DNA is TGTGCCTGGAGTGTACGGTGGGGGGGCGGGAGGGCCCTCGAGCAGTACTTC.

J is TRBJ2-1 and V is TRBV6-1, with 11 bases that match TRBD2. V lost 3 bases to trimming and J lost 7 bases; unmatched junction nucleotides: 11. CDR3 size: 17 residues. Germline V gene data show CDR1 as MNHNS and CDR2 as SASEGT. The CDR3 DNA reads TGTGCCAGCAGTGAGGTAGGACTAGCGGGCTTCAGGAATGAGCAGTTCTTC. This encodes CASSEVGLAGFRNEQFF.

V and J are TRBV29-1 and TRBJ2-7; the D is unclear. The germline gives CDR1 SQVTM, CDR2 ANQGSEA. V lost 3 bases to trimming and J lost 2 bases, with 5 bases between them. The CDR3 covers 11 residues. The CDR3 bases are TGCAGCGTTGAGGCAGCCTACGAGCAGTACTTC. This translates into CSVEAAYEQYF.

This clone was observed once. This sequence joins TRBV6-1 and TRBJ1-3, with D unresolved. V was shortened by 0 bases and J by 7 bases, with 13 bases between the two germline ends. The CDR3 consists of 15 residues. CDR1 MNHNS and CDR2 SASEGT come from the germline V gene. This chain's CDR3 is CASSEAGRLGNTIYF. The CDR3 DNA sequence: TGTGCCAGCAGTGAAGCTGGCAGACTCGGGAACACCATATATTTT.

This chain connects TRBV5-1 to TRBJ2-7, with 10 nucleotides matching TRBD1. The CDR3 runs to 14 residues. Unmatched junction bases numbered 5, after V lost 3 bases and J lost 5 bases. The germline CDR1 and CDR2 sequences are SGHRS and YFSETQ. The CDR3 loop reads CASSYTGTGDEQYF. The CDR3, as DNA: TGCGCCAGCAGCTACACCGGGACAGGGGACGAGCAGTACTTC.

The J gene is TRBJ2-1, the V gene TRBV5-4, with 14 bases identical to TRBD2. The CDR3 runs 15 residues. In germline, CDR1 is SGHNT, CDR2 YYREEE (reference sequence). V lost 2 bases, J lost 10 bases, and 5 bases stayed unmatched. CDR3 protein: CASSLGLAGGGEQFF. CDR3 bases: TGTGCCAGCAGCTTAGGACTAGCGGGGGGCGGCGAGCAGTTCTTC.

V gene TRBV25-1 combines with J gene TRBJ2-7; no clear D. The V and J ends lost 10 bases and 3 bases respectively, with 19 bases between them. The CDR3 loop spans 14 amino acids. Per germline, CDR1 MGHDK and CDR2 SYGVNS. The CDR3, as DNA: TGTGCCACCAGCCCGGCGATTCAGTACTACGAGCAGTACTTC. The encoded protein is CATSPAIQYYEQYF.

The J gene is TRBJ1-1, the V gene TRBV6-5; tentatively, D is TRBD1 (5 bases). V lost 6 bases and J 1 base, leaving 15 bases between the germline ends. There are 15 residues in the CDR3. Germline V gives CDR1 MNHEY, CDR2 SVGAGI. The CDR3 here is CASSPTVTGNTEAFF. The CDR3 DNA sequence: TGTGCCAGCAGCCCCACCGTTACAGGGAACACTGAAGCTTTCTTT.

The chain recombines TRBV7-8 with TRBJ2-7; a weak D match, TRBD2 (5 bases). With 5 bases removed from V and 0 bases from J, the gap between germline ends came to 14 bases. Germline V gene sequence: CDR1 SGHVS, CDR2 FQNEAQ. This CDR3 contains 15 residues. CDR3 DNA sequence: TGTGCCAGCAGCCCAACGGGGTATTCCTCCTACGAGCAGTACTTC. Its protein product is CASSPTGYSSYEQYF.

V gene TRBV6-5 combines with J gene TRBJ1-2; tentative D call: TRBD1 (5 bases). Germline values: CDR1 MNHEY, CDR2 SVGAGI. The CDR3 has 14 amino acids. The V end was cut by 6 bases, the J end by 7 bases, with 18 bases between. The CDR3 nucleotides read TGTGCCAGCAGCTCCGGGCCGGGGCAGGGTGGCTACACCTTC. Amino acid sequence: CASSSGPGQGGYTF.

V is TRBV5-1 and J is TRBJ1-4; 7 bases map to TRBD1. Germline CDR1 and CDR2: SGHRS and YFSETQ. The CDR3 length is 14 residues. Unmatched junction bases numbered 5, after V lost 4 bases and J lost 5 bases. Written as DNA, the CDR3 is TGCGCCAGCAGCAGACAGGGCGAGAATGAAAAACTGTTTTTT. Its translation is CASSRQGENEKLFF.

This clone turned up a few times. This chain links TRBV19 with TRBJ2-2; 12 bases line up with TRBD1. Germline-derived CDR1 and CDR2 are LNHDA and SQIVND (reference sequence). The CDR3 covers 16 residues. V shed 6 bases, J shed 3 bases, and the junction held 5 bases outside the gene matches. The DNA of the CDR3 is TGTGCCAGTAGCCCCGGGACAGGGGGCCACACCGGGGAGCTGTTTTTT. Amino acid sequence: CASSPGTGGHTGELFF.

This chain connects TRBV18 to TRBJ2-7, with 9 nucleotides matching TRBD1. Losses at the gene ends were 6 bases for V and 0 bases for J; bases not matched to a gene: 6. The CDR3 runs to 15 residues. CDR1 KGHSH and CDR2 LQKENI come from the germline V gene. CDR3 sequence reads: CASSPGTGSSYEQYF. DNA for the CDR3: TGTGCCAGCTCGCCCGGGACAGGGAGCTCCTACGAGCAGTACTTC. The complete variable domain, with remaining parts taken from reference TRBV18 and TRBJ2-7, reads NAGVMQNPRHLVRRRGQEARLRCSPMKGHSHVYWYRQLPEEGLKFMVYLQKENIIDESGMPKERFSAEFPKEGPSILRIQQVVRGDSAAYFCASSPGTGSSYEQYFGPGTRLTVT.

The chain uses TRBV4-2 and TRBJ2-5, with no clear D. Deletions cut 3 bases from V and 3 bases from J, with 5 bases between. CDR3 length: 12 residues. Germline V gives CDR1 LGHNA, CDR2 YNFKEQ. CDR3 protein: CASSHEKETQYF. The DNA of the CDR3 is TGTGCCAGCAGCCACGAAAAAGAGACCCAGTACTTC.

The rearrangement links TRBV5-1 to TRBJ1-1; D ambiguous. The CDR3 runs to 15 residues. Trimming took off 0 bases at V and 2 bases at J, with 11 bases between the two ends. Germline values: CDR1 SGHRS, CDR2 YFSETQ. In DNA, the CDR3 is TGCGCCAGCAGCTTGGCACGGGGTTACAACACTGAAGCTTTCTTT. Its translation is CASSLARGYNTEAFF.